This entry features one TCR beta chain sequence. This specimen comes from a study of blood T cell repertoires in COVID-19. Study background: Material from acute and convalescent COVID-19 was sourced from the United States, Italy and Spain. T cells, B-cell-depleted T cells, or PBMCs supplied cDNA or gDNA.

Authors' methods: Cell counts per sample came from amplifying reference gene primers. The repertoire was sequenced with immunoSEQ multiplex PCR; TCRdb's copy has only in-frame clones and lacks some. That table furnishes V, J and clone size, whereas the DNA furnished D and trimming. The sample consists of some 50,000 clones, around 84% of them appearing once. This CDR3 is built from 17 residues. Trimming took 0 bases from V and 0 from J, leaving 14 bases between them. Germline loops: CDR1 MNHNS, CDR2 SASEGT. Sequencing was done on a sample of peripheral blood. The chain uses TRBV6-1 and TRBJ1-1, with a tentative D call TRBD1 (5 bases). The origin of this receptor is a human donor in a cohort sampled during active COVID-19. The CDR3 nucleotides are TGTGCCAGCAGTGAAGCGTCGACAGTATTGTTGAACACTGAAGCTTTCTTT. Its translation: CASSEASTVLLNTEAFF.